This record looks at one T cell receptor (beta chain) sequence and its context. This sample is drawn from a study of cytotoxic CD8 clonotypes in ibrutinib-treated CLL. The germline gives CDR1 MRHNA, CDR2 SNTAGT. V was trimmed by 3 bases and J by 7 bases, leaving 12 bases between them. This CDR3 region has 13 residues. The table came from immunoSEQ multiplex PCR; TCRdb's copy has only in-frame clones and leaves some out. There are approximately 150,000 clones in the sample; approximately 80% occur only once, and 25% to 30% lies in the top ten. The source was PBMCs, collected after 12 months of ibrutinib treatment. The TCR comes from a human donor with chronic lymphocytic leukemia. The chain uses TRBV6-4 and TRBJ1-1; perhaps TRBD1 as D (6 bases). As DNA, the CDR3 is TGTGCCAGCAGTGAAGACAGGATCGGTGAAGCTTTCTTT. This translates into CASSEDRIGEAFF.